The entry below describes one TCR beta chain. In the original workflow: Amplification with reference gene primers provided the estimates of nucleated cell counts. The method was immunoSEQ multiplex PCR; TCRdb's version includes in-frame clones alone and lacks a portion of them. The V and J calls and the clone size are those of that table, but D and trimming were determined from the DNA. The data contain 150,000 or so clones, around 86% of them singletons. This sample is part of a study of blood T cell repertoires in COVID-19. This clonotype was sampled from a man at least 80 years old with acute or convalescent COVID-19. Sequenced: peripheral blood.

CDR3 in amino acids: CASSLTGTGYEQYF. The CDR3, as DNA: TGTGCCAGCAGCCTAACCGGGACAGGGTACGAGCAGTACTTC. This chain links TRBV6-5 with TRBJ2-7; 9 bases agree with TRBD1. Germline CDR1 reads MNHEY; CDR2 reads SVGAGI. V lost 6 bases, J lost 4 bases, and 7 bases stayed unmatched. This CDR3 contains 14 residues.